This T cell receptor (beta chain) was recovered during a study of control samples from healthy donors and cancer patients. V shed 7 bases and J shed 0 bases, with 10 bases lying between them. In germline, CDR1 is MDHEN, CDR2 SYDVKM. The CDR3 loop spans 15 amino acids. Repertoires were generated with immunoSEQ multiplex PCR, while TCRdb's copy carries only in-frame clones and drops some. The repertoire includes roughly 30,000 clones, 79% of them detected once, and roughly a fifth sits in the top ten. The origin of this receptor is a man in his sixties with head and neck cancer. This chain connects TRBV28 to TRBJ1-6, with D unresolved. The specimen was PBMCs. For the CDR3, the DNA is TGTGCCAGCACTCGCCCTAGCTCCTATAATTCACCCCTCCACTTT. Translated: CASTRPSSYNSPLHF.